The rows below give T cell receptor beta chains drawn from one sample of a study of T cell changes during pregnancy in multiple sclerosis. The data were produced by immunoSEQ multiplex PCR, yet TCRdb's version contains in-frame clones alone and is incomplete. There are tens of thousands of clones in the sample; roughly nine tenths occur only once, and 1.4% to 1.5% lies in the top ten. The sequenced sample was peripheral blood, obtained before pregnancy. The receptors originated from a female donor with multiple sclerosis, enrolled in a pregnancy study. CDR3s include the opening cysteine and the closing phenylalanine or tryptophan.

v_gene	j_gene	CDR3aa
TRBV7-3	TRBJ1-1	CASSLTRLNTEAFF
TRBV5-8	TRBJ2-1	CASSLNLIGQGTYNEQFF
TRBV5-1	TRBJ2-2	CASSAGVSTGELFF
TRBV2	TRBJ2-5	CASSFGGATETQYF
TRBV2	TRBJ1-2	CASSDGLGEVRTF
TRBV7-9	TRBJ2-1	CAWSNRDEQFF
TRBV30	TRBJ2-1	CAWSPGVPSEQFF
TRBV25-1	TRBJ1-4	CASSAGEEEKLFF
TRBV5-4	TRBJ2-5	CASSPNYRGGEETQYF
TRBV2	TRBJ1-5	CASTAEGGKGNQPQHF
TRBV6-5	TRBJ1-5	CASSLRTGEGQPQHF
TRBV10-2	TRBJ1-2	CASSPGVGYTF
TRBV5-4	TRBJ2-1	CASSRGTSGGASYNEQFF
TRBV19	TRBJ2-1	CASGGFWGNNEQFF
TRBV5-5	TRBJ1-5	CASSPGQGAFLGNQPQHF
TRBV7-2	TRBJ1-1	CASSQQGRITEAFF
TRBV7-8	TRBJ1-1	CASSFLGQGRNTEAFF
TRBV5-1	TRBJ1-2	CASSWSEGAYGYTF
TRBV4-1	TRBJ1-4	CASSQIGEKLFF
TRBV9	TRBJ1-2	CASSVSIRDSNYGYTF
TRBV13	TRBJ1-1	CASSSADRREAFF
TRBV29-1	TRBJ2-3	CSVEGAHSAQYF
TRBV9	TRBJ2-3	CASSAGTSGGADTQYF
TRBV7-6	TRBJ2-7	CASSLQAGAYEQYF
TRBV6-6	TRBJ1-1	CASSRGQGNTEAFF
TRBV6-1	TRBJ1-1	CAGEGQTNTEAFF
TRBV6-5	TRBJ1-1	CASSYRAGVNTEAFF
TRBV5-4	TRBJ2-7	CASSLADGFAYEQYF
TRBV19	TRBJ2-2	CATTWQGNTGELFF
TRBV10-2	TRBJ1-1	CASSKTGINTEAFF
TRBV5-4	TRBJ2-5	CASSLWQRQETQYF
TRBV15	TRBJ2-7	CATSRQPGWSYEQYF
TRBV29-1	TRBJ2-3	CSVVSRTDTQYF
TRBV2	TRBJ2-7	CASSDGGPLYEQYF
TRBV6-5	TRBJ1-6	CASSPVVELNSPLHF
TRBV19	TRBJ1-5	CASTGLNQPQHF
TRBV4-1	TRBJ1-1	CASSFGQANTEAFF
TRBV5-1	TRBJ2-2	CASSLWDISNTGELFF
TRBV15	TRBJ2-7	CATSRRGTSYEQYF
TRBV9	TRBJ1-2	CASSLSSGYTF
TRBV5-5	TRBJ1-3	CASTPDWASGNTIYF
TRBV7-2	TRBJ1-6	CASSLGGQKLYNSPLHF
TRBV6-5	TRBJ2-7	CASSSGGPPSYEQYF
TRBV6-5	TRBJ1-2	CASSLIPGDGYTF
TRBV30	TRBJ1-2	CAWTGIDGYTF
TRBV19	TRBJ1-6	CASSILQGNHSPLHF
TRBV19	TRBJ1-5	CASSMYLERPQHF
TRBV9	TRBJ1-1	CASSVADVGGTEAFF
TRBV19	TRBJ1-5	CASSTTGSNQPQHF
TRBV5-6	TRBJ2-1	CASSFARHYNEQFF
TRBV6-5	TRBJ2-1	CASTRGTALDEQFF
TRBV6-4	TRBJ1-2	CASSDSQFNYGYTF
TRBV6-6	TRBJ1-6	CASSSGGSPLHF